A single sample gave rise to the 5 T cell receptor beta chains below, sequenced in a study of blood T cells in healthy people across ages (dated by TCRdb to between 2014 and 2016). Library creation used 5' RACE. These reads were obtained on an Illumina HiSeq 2500. A second PCR of about 7 to 12 cycles was run with a J-beta primer mix and a sample-barcoded 5' primer. Starting from the raw public reads, TCRdb applied fastp trimming at Q25, assembled clones with MiXCR and retained in-frame beta chains. All rows with the same CDR3 protein become a single entry with the most common DNA and genes. Here the sample has 550,000 to 650,000 distinct CDR3 sequences; roughly a quarter occur a single time. About 3.3% of the sample is taken by the ten largest. These data also formed part of another study, on T cells of mothers and their children.

The source material was blood. These receptors all come from a boy aged 2 to 9 in good health.

J is TRBJ2-5 and V is TRBV5-1; 10 nucleotides agree with TRBD2. Germline V gene data show CDR1 as SGHRS and CDR2 as YFSETQ. CDR3 length equals 15 residues. The V and J ends lost 1 base and 5 bases, in that order; junction bases with no gene match: 5. CDR3 DNA: TGCGCCAGCAGCTTGTCACTAGCGGGACGCGAGACCCAGTACTTC. Its translation is CASSLSLAGRETQYF.

The chain employs TRBV19 and TRBJ1-2; TRBD1 agrees at 7 bases. There are 15 residues in the CDR3. Trimming at V came to 5 bases and at J to 0 bases, leaving 6 bases not matched to a gene. Germline V lookup: CDR1 LNHDA, CDR2 SQIVND (reference sequence). In DNA form, the CDR3 reads TGTGCCAGTAGTCTCGACAGGGCGCCTAACTATGGCTACACCTTC. Protein product: CASSLDRAPNYGYTF.

This chain connects TRBV7-9 to TRBJ1-1, with TRBD1 matching over 7 bases. The CDR3 extends over 14 amino acids. Germline V CDR1 and CDR2: SEHNR, FQNEAQ (reference sequence). V shed 7 bases, J shed 2 bases, and the junction held 7 bases outside the gene matches. The chain's CDR3 is CASNPDRVNTEAFF. The CDR3 DNA reads TGTGCCAGCAACCCAGACAGGGTAAACACTGAAGCTTTCTTT.

This chain joins TRBV29-1 and TRBJ2-7, with 9 nucleotides matching TRBD2. CDR3 size: 13 residues. V trimming: 5 bases; J trimming: 0 bases; junction bases outside the gene matches: 2. Germline assignment: CDR1 SQVTM and CDR2 ANQGSEA. The CDR3 sequence: CSVSGGNSYEQYF. CDR3 nucleotide sequence: TGCAGCGTTAGCGGGGGGAACTCCTACGAGCAGTACTTC.

The chain recombines TRBV7-6 with TRBJ2-2, with 13 positions matching TRBD2. The V segment lost 5 bases and the J segment 4 bases; nucleotides outside the gene matches: 13. Germline-derived CDR1 and CDR2 are SGHVS and FNYEAQ. The CDR3 totals 19 residues. The CDR3 DNA sequence: TGTGCCAGCAGCCGGCGTCTACTAGCGGGGGGGTATCGCACCGGGGAGCTGTTTTTT. Translation: CASSRRLLAGGYRTGELFF.